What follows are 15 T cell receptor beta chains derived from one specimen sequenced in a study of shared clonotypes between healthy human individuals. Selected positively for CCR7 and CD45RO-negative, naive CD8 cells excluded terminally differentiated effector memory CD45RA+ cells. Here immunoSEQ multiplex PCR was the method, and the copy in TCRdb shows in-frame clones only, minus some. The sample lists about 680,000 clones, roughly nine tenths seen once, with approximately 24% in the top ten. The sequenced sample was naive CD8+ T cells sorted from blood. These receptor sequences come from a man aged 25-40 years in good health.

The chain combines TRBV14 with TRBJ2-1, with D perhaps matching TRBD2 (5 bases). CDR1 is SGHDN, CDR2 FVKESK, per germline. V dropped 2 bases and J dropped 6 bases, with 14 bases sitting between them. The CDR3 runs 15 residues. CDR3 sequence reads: CASSQPGPRGNEQFF. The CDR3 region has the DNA TGTGCCAGCAGCCAACCGGGCCCCCGGGGCAATGAGCAGTTCTTC.

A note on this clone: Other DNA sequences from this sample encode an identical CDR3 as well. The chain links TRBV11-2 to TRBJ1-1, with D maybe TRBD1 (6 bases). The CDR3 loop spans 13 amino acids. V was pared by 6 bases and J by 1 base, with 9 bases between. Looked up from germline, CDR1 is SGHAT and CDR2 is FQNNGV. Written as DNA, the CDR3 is TGTGCCAGCAGTTTGGGACAGAACACTGAAGCTTTCTTT. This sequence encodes CASSLGQNTEAFF.

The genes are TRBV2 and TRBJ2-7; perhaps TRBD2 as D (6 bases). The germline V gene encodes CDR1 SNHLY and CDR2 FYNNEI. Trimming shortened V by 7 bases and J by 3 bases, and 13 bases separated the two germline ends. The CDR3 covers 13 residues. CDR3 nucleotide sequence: TGTGCCAGCATTCGGGAGTACGGCTACGAGCAGTACTTC. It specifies CASIREYGYEQYF.

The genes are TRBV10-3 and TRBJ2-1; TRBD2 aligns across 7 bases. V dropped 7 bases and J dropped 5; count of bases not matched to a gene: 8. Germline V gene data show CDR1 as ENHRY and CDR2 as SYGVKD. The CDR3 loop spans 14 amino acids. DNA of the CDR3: TGTGCCATCAAGGTCCTAGCGGAGGACAATGAGCAGTTCTTC. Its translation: CAIKVLAEDNEQFF.

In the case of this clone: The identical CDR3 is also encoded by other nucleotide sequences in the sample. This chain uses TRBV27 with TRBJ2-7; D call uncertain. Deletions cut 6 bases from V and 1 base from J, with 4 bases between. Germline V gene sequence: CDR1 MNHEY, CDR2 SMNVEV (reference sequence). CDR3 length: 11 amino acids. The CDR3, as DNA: TGTGCCAGCAGGTCTTCCTACGAGCAGTACTTC. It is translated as CASRSSYEQYF.

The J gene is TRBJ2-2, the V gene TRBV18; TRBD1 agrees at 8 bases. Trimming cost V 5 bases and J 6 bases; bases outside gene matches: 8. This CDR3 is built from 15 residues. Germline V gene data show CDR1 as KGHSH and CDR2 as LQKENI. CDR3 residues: CASSADREVAGELFF. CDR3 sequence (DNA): TGTGCCAGCTCAGCGGACAGGGAAGTGGCCGGGGAGCTGTTTTTT.

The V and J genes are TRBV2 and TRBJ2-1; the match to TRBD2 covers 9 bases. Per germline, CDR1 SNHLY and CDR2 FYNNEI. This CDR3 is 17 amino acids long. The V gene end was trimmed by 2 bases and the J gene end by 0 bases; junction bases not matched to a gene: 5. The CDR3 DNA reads TGTGCCAGCAGTGAACGGCGGGGGGGGCCCTCCTACAATGAGCAGTTCTTC. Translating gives CASSERRGGPSYNEQFF.

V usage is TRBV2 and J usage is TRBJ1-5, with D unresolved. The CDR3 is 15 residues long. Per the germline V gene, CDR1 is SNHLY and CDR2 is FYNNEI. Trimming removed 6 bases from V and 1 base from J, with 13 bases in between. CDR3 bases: TGTGCCAGCAGGAGCTGGGAGGAGAGCAATCAGCCCCAGCATTTT. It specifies CASRSWEESNQPQHF.

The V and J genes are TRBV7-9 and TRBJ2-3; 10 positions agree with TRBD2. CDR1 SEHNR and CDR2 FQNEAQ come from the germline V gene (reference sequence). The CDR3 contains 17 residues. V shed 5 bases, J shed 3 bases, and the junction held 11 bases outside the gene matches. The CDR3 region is CASSGSSGSSLTDTQYF. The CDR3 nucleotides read TGTGCCAGCAGCGGGTCTAGCGGGAGTTCATTGACAGATACGCAGTATTTT.

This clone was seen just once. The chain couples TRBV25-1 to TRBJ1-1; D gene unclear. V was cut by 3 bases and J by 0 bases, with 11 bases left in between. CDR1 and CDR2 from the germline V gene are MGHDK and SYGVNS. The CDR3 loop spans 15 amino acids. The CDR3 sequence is CASSEGVTMNTEAFF. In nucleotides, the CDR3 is TGTGCCAGCAGTGAGGGCGTAACGATGAACACTGAAGCTTTCTTT.

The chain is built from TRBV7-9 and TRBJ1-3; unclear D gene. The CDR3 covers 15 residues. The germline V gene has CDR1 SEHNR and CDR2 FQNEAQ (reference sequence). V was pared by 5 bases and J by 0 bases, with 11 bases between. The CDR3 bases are TGTGCCAGCAGCCATGGTTTGGACTCTGGAAACACCATATATTTT. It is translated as CASSHGLDSGNTIYF.

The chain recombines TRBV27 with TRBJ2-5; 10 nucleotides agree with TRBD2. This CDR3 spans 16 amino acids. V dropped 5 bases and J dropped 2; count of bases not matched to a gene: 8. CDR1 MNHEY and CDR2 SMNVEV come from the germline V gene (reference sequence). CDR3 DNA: TGTGCCAGCAGTCCTCTAGCGGGAGAGGAGCAAGAGACCCAGTACTTC. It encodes CASSPLAGEEQETQYF.

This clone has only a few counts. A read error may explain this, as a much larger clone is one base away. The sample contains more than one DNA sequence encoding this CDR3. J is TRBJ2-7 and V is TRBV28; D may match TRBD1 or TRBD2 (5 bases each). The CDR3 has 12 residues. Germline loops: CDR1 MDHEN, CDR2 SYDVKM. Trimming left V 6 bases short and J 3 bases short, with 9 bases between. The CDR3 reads CASSGTDYEQYF. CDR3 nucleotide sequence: TGTGCCAGCAGCGGGACCGACTACGAGCAGTACTTC.

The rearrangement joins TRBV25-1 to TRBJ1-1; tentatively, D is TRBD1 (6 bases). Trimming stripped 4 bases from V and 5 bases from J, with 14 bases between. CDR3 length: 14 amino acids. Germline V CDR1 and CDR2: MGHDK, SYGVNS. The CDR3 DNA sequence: TGTGCCAGCAGTGTTTGGGGGCTTGGGACTGAAGCTTTCTTT. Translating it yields CASSVWGLGTEAFF.

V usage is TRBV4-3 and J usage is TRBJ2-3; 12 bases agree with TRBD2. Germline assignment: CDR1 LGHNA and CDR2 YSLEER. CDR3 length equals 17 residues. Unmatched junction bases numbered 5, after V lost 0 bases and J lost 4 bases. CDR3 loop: CASSQDILAGGADTQYF. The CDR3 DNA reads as TGCGCCAGCAGCCAAGATATCCTAGCGGGAGGGGCAGATACGCAGTATTTT.